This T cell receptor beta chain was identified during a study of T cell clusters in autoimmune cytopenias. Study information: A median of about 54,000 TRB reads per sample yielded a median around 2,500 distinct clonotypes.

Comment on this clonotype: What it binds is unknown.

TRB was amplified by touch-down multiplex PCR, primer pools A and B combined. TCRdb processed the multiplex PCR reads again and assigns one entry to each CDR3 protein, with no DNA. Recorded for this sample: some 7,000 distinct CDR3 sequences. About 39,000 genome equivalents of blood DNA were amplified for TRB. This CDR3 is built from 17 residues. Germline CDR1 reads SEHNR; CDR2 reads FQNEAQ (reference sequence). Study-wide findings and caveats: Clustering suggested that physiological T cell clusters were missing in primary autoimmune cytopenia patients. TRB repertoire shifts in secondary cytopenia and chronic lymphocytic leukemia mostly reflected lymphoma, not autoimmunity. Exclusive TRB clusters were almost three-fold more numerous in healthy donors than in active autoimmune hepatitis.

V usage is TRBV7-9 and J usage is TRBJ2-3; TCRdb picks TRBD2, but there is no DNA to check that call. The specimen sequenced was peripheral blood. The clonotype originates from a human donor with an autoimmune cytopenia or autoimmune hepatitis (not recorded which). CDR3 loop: CASSLRAYSGKGDTQYF.